The rows below give T cell receptor beta chains drawn from one sample of a study of blood T cells in healthy people across ages. Each CDR3 protein is one row after TCRdb ran MiXCR on the 5' RACE reads. The table has roughly 680,000 distinct CDR3 sequences, 45% to 60% seen once. Sequenced: blood. The receptor source for this set is an elderly woman in good health. Both conserved end residues are trimmed from each CDR3.

v_call,j_call,cdr3_aa
TRBV5-1,TRBJ2-7,ASSFSNRAYEQY
TRBV12-3/TRBV12-4,TRBJ2-3,ASRRWVQERTDTQY
TRBV20-1,TRBJ2-1,SARALAGGIHYNEQF
TRBV3-1,TRBJ2-1,ASRQSGMVF
TRBV6-6,NA,ASGDRGRAEETQY
TRBV20-1,TRBJ2-7,SASSPSGAYEQY
TRBV3-1,NA,ASSPTGAEQY
TRBV7-3,TRBJ1-6,ASSLRRGDSPLH
TRBV12-5,TRBJ1-2,ASGAWLGNGYT
TRBV5-1,TRBJ2-3,ASSLTSGGGADTQY
TRBV19,TRBJ1-2,ASRTRDRGSRGYT
TRBV9,TRBJ2-5,ASSVVTSYEQY
TRBV7-3,TRBJ2-1,ASSLGVAGVNEQF
TRBV6-5,TRBJ2-3,ASMGPEPTDTQY
TRBV20-1,TRBJ2-1,SARRLAGASYNEQF
TRBV30,TRBJ2-1,AWSVGPGTGTNEQF
TRBV20-1,TRBJ2-2,SARERLRDTGELF
TRBV7-3,TRBJ2-7,AFLRGAYEQY
TRBV3-1,TRBJ1-2,ASSQEGRGYGYT
TRBV6-4,TRBJ2-3,ASSDSVGSTDTQY
TRBV5-1,TRBJ1-1,ASSWAGSMNTEAF
TRBV20-1,TRBJ2-1,SARVLSDRLYNEQF
TRBV9,TRBJ2-3,ASSSGLAGHQGDTQY
TRBV11-2,TRBJ2-3,ASSQIQGPDTQY
TRBV6-6,TRBJ2-2,AHRVTGNTGELF
TRBV2,TRBJ2-5,GQGQETQY
TRBV27,TRBJ2-7,ASSDGPHYEQY
TRBV7-9,TRBJ2-1,ASSPRGGTHNEQF
TRBV5-1,TRBJ2-1,ASSLGGNEQF
TRBV19,TRBJ2-6,ASSLTGGSGANVLT
TRBV27,TRBJ1-5,ASNRQGENQPQH
TRBV3-1,TRBJ2-1,ASSQTNSPNEQF
TRBV11-2,TRBJ2-4,ASSAGRCQLY
TRBV6-6,TRBJ2-3,ASSYGAPGNTQY
TRBV2,TRBJ2-3,ASSEAPQGYADTQY
TRBV5-1,TRBJ2-7,ASSLELAGYYEQY
TRBV11-2,TRBJ2-1,ASRQGGQVSSYNEQF
TRBV25-1,TRBJ2-1,ASSELTGGTYNEQF
TRBV20-1,NA,SATGSRDYEQY
TRBV7-2,TRBJ2-3,ASSSGGGHGDTQY
TRBV6-5,TRBJ2-2,ASSYSNRGRGTGELF
TRBV12-3/TRBV12-4,TRBJ1-2,ASSPRTGGNYGYT
TRBV20-1,TRBJ1-2,SATGTSGYT
TRBV6-1,TRBJ1-2,ASSATQGSYT
TRBV6-6,TRBJ2-5,ASSREGRETQY
TRBV5-1,TRBJ2-3,ASSLARDTDTQY
TRBV4-1,NA,ASSPNDLTEKETQF
TRBV6-5,TRBJ2-1,ASSYSGGPNYNEQF
TRBV12-3/TRBV12-4,TRBJ2-3,ASRYTGLITDTQY
TRBV7-2,TRBJ1-1,ASSLIYGGAEAF
TRBV6-6,TRBJ1-2,ASSYPLDGYT
TRBV29-1,TRBJ1-5,SVAGGLEQPQH
TRBV4-1,TRBJ1-1,ASSQVGVWTEAF
TRBV4-2,TRBJ2-1,ASSQVDGSSYNEQF